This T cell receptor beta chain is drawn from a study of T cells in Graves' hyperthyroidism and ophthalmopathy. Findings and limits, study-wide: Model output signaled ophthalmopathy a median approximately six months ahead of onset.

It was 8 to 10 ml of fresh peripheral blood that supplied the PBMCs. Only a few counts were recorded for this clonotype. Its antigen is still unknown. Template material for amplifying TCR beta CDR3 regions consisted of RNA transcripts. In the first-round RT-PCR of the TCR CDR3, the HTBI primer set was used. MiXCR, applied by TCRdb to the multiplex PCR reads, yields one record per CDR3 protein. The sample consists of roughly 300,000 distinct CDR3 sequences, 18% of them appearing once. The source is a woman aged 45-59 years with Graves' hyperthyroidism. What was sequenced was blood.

The CDR3 DNA reads as TGTGCCAGCAGCCCACGGGACAGGGACGCAATTAACTATGGCTACACCTTC. This translates into CASSPRDRDAINYGYTF. V usage is TRBV11-2 and J usage is TRBJ1-2, with 9 bases identical to TRBD1. The CDR3 is 17 residues long. V shed 5 bases and J 1 base; nucleotides not matched to a gene: 11. Germline V CDR1 and CDR2: SGHAT, FQNNGV.